This record looks at one TCR beta chain sequence and its context. The CDR3 has 15 amino acids. Germline-derived CDR1 and CDR2 are SGHTA and FQGNSA. J was trimmed by 3 bases and V by 6 bases; bases with no gene match: 11. The data derive from a study of blood T cell repertoires in COVID-19. Study details: Sites across the United States, Italy and Spain contributed samples from acute and convalescent COVID-19. The analysed material was cDNA or gDNA that came from T cells, B-cell-depleted T cells, or PBMCs.

Original methodology: Estimated nucleated cell counts came from reference gene primer amplification. Generated by immunoSEQ multiplex PCR, the TCRdb table keeps only in-frame clones and is missing some. The D gene and trimming were derived from the DNA, and the V and J assignments and clone size from that table. The table shows about 140,000 clones, with 60% to 80% occurring only once. Input material: peripheral blood. The V and J genes are TRBV7-2 and TRBJ2-7; 7 nucleotides line up with TRBD1. This TCR was sampled from a woman aged 45-60 years with active or convalescent COVID-19. CDR3 region: CASSRTGKLNYEQYF. The DNA of the CDR3 is TGTGCCAGCAGTAGGACAGGAAAGTTAAACTACGAGCAGTACTTC. Looking up the rest from reference TRBV7-2 and TRBJ2-7 gives the full variable domain: GAGVSQSPSNKVTEKGKDVELRCDPISGHTALYWYRQSLGQGLEFLIYFQGNSAPDKSGLPSDRFSAERTGGSVSTLTIQRTQQEDSAVYLCASSRTGKLNYEQYFGPGTRLTVT.